A single sample gave rise to the 16 T cell receptor beta chains below, sequenced in a study of vaccination effects on CD4 cells after COVID-19. Sequencing in the ViraFEST assay came after antigen-specific CD4+ T cells had been expanded with viral peptide pools, which were used to stimulate PBMC. Researchers isolated CD4+ T cells once approximately 10 days of culture had elapsed. Two-dose BNT162b2 or mRNA-1273 vaccination was given to participants. Sequenced by immunoSEQ multiplex PCR; TCRdb stores in-frame clones only, minus some. The repertoire holds about 25,000 clones, with 77% as singletons. Antigens for these TCRs are unknown. The material was CD4+ T cells from PBMCs cultured with HCoV-NL63 spike peptides, obtained after COVID-19 vaccination. These receptors were obtained from a human donor who received a COVID-19 vaccine.

The chain links TRBV18 to TRBJ1-2; perhaps TRBD1 as D (6 bases). This CDR3 has 13 residues. V lost 8 bases, J lost 3 bases, and 13 bases lay in between. CDR1 is KGHSH, CDR2 LQKENI, per germline. The CDR3, as DNA: TGTGCCAGCCGAGACAGGACCCACTATGGCTACACCTTC. Protein sequence: CASRDRTHYGYTF.

The chain uses TRBV21-1 and TRBJ1-5; the table gives TRBD1 as D, unverified against the DNA. TRBV21-1 is reported as a pseudogene. The length of the CDR3 is 16 residues. CDR3 nucleotide sequence: TGTGCCAGCAGCAAAGTCCCAGAAGAAAACAATCAGCCCCAGCATTTT. Amino acids: CASSKVPEENNQPQHF.

The V and J genes are TRBV10-3 and TRBJ1-5, with D possibly TRBD1 on 6 matching bases. This CDR3 has 14 amino acids. V gave up 6 bases and J gave up 5 bases, with 14 bases separating them. From germline, CDR1 is ENHRY and CDR2 SYGVKD. In nucleotides, the CDR3 is TGTGCCATCAGGGGTACAGGGAGTCATCAGCCCCAGCATTTT. This codes for CAIRGTGSHQPQHF.

The chain combines TRBV6-5 with TRBJ1-4; a weak D match, TRBD1 (5 bases). The CDR3 spans 13 residues. V lost 6 bases, J lost 4 bases, and 9 bases lay in between. The germline gives CDR1 MNHEY, CDR2 SVGAGI. In DNA form, the CDR3 reads TGTGCCAGCAGACGACAGTATAATGAAAAACTGTTTTTT. Translating gives CASRRQYNEKLFF.

The chain has TRBV5-1 and TRBJ2-1; 9 nucleotides align to TRBD1. Per germline, CDR1 SGHRS and CDR2 YFSETQ. Trimming cost V 3 bases and J 5 bases; bases outside gene matches: 3. The CDR3 is 14 residues long. The DNA of the CDR3 is TGCGCCAGCAGCTCGGGACAGGGTAACAATGAGCAGTTCTTC. This sequence encodes CASSSGQGNNEQFF.

This clone occurred a few times. The chain uses TRBV4-3 and TRBJ2-7; unclear D gene. Germline values: CDR1 LGHNA, CDR2 YSLEER. There are 16 residues in the CDR3. Trimming removed 0 bases from V and 0 bases from J, with 12 bases in between. The CDR3 nucleotides are TGCGCCAGCAGCCAAGATAGGGCAGGCATCTCCTACGAGCAGTACTTC. Translation gives CASSQDRAGISYEQYF.

The rearrangement links TRBV23-1 to TRBJ1-2; D call uncertain. Being an ORF, TRBV23-1 has a function that is uncertain. V was cut by 0 bases and J by 7 bases, with 15 bases left in between. CDR3 length: 15 residues. CDR3 protein: CASSQSRGSSCGYTF. The DNA of the CDR3 is TGCGCCAGCAGTCAATCACGCGGATCTTCCTGTGGCTACACCTTC.

CDR3 sequence reads: CASSPGVVETQYF. CDR3 nucleotide sequence: TGTGCCAGCAGCCCGGGGGTTGTCGAGACCCAGTACTTC. V is TRBV12-3 or TRBV12-4 and J is TRBJ2-5, with D perhaps matching TRBD2 (6 bases). V gave up 6 bases and J gave up 5 bases, with 13 bases separating them. The CDR3 contains 13 residues.

V and J are TRBV24-1 and TRBJ2-1, with 8 positions matching TRBD2. V lost 5 bases and J lost 4; bases outside the gene matches: 6. CDR1 KGHDR and CDR2 SFDVKD come from the germline V gene. The CDR3 is made up of 15 amino acids. The CDR3, as DNA: TGTGCCACCAGTGGGTCCGGGACTAGATACAATGAGCAGTTCTTC. This gives the protein CATSGSGTRYNEQFF.

V and J are TRBV5-4 and TRBJ1-3; 7 bases agree with TRBD1. The V gene end was trimmed by 4 bases and the J gene end by 3 bases; junction bases not matched to a gene: 7. CDR1 SGHNT and CDR2 YYREEE come from the germline V gene (reference sequence). This CDR3 region has 15 residues. CDR3 nucleotide sequence: TGTGCCAGCAGCACGATAGACAGGGTTGGAAACACCATATATTTT. Translating it yields CASSTIDRVGNTIYF.

The chain is built from TRBV27 and TRBJ1-1, with D unclear. This CDR3 spans 15 amino acids. Germline CDR1 is MNHEY and CDR2 is SMNVEV (reference sequence). V was cut by 3 bases and J by 2 bases, with 13 bases left in between. CDR3 residues: CASSFGRMGNTEAFF. The CDR3 DNA is TGTGCCAGCAGTTTCGGAAGGATGGGCAACACTGAAGCTTTCTTT.

The CDR3 sequence is CASSQGSFGGGYTF. The CDR3 DNA follows: TGTGCCAGCAGCCAGGGATCGTTCGGGGGCGGCTACACCTTC. This chain connects TRBV3-1 (or the pseudogene TRBV3-2) to TRBJ1-2, with a tentative D call TRBD1 (6 bases). Trimming left V 3 bases short and J 8 bases short, with 16 bases between. Germline assignment: CDR1 LGHDT and CDR2 YNNKEL (reference sequence). This CDR3 is built from 14 residues.

The chain joins TRBV19 to TRBJ1-4; 9 bases are shared with TRBD1. The J segment lost 7 bases and the V segment lost 5 bases, leaving 5 bases of the junction unmatched. Per the germline V gene, CDR1 is LNHDA and CDR2 is SQIVND (reference sequence). The CDR3 is 14 amino acids. This chain's CDR3 is CASSDRDRVEKLFF. The DNA of the CDR3 is TGTGCCAGTAGTGACCGGGACAGGGTTGAAAAACTGTTTTTT. The full variable domain, its missing parts supplied by reference TRBV19 and TRBJ1-4, is DGGITQSPKYLFRKEGQNVTLSCEQNLNHDAMYWYRQDPGQGLRLIYYSQIVNDFQKGDIAEGYSVSREKKESFPLTVTSAQKNPTAFYLCASSDRDRVEKLFFGSGTQLSVL.

V and J are TRBV7-9 and TRBJ1-1; D remains unclear. Germline V gene data show CDR1 as SEHNR and CDR2 as FQNEAQ (reference sequence). CDR3 length equals 13 residues. V was shortened by 6 bases and J by 7 bases, with 15 bases between the two germline ends. The CDR3 sequence is CASSLHGDGEAFF. In DNA, the CDR3 is TGTGCCAGCAGTCTCCACGGGGATGGTGAAGCTTTCTTT.

The chain uses TRBV4-1 and TRBJ2-1; D remains ambiguous. V was pared by 1 base and J by 3 bases, with 22 bases between. CDR1 is MGHRA and CDR2 is YSYEKL in the germline V gene. The CDR3 is made up of 19 amino acids. CDR3 amino acids: CASSQASLTYGTLYNEQFF. DNA of the CDR3: TGCGCCAGCAGCCAAGCTTCTTTGACTTATGGCACCCTCTACAATGAGCAGTTCTTC.

This clone was observed a few times. The chain joins TRBV12-3 or TRBV12-4 to TRBJ1-2; D ambiguous. Trimming left V 6 bases short and J 1 base short, with 6 bases between. This CDR3 contains 12 residues. CDR3 residues: CASRLINYGYTF. CDR3 nucleotides: TGTGCCAGCAGACTTATTAACTATGGCTACACCTTC.